The sequence of this T cell receptor (beta chain) was determined in a study of tumor and adjacent non-tumor tissue in lung cancer. Study-wide background: There were about 12 adenocarcinoma, a couple of squamous cell carcinoma and 1 small cell lung cancer cases.

RNA was extracted from bulk tissue without any cell sorting. Newly diagnosed lung cancer patients had thoracic surgery in China, August–November 2014, without prior chemotherapy. General study points: Tumor TCR diversity, when higher, was linked to shorter survival. Tumor tissue had significantly higher TCR diversity than normal lung.

A modified ARM-PCR protocol with three rounds of nested PCR amplified TCRbeta. TCRdb redid the calling of the multiplex PCR reads with MiXCR, one entry per CDR3 protein. The data contain about 110,000 distinct CDR3 sequences, 75% of them singletons. Comment on this clonotype: Its antigen is unidentified. Its ends do not fully match the called genes, so a read error is possible.

Sequencing was carried out using lung tumor tissue. The clonotype originates from a woman aged 60-75 years with non-small cell lung cancer.

The CDR3 spells CANSQEIPGAANSPFHF. The CDR3 DNA is TGCGCCAACAGCCAAGAAATTCCGGGGGCAGCGAATTCACCCTTCCACTTT. The gene calls are TRBV4-1 and TRBJ1-6, with D maybe TRBD1 (6 bases). This CDR3 contains 17 residues. Germline CDR1 and CDR2: MGHRA and YSYEKL.